This T cell receptor beta chain was captured in a study of T-cell reconstitution after alpha-beta-depleted transplantation in children. Overall study findings and caveats: Where alpha-beta T cells came from about two months after transplant was reportedly several hundred expanded graft clones.

At least ten counts were recorded for this clonotype. The antigen is not known. From germline, CDR1 is SEHNR and CDR2 FQNEAQ (reference sequence). There are 11 residues in the CDR3. Trimming pared 6 bases from V and 6 bases from J, leaving 8 bases between. As it was prepared, the TCRbeta library received unique molecular identifiers. TCRdb re-derived calls from the PCR reads in MiXCR, one entry per CDR3 protein. The data hold a few hundred thousand distinct CDR3 sequences, with 5.5% to 7% observed a single time. The material sequenced was PBMCs, taken before TCRalphabeta/CD19-depleted stem cell transplant. This chain connects TRBV7-9 to TRBJ1-1; D gene unclear. The receptor was isolated from a boy under 10 years old with acute lymphoblastic leukemia, due to receive a stem cell transplant. In DNA, the CDR3 is TGTGCCAGCAGGTCCGGCGCTGAAGCTTTCTTT. Translating gives CASRSGAEAFF. Full variable domain (rest looked up from reference TRBV7-9 and TRBJ1-1): DTGVSQNPRHKITKRGQNVTFRCDPISEHNRLYWYRQTLGQGPEFLTYFQNEAQLEKSRLLSDRFSAERPKGSFSTLEIQRTEQGDSAMYLCASRSGAEAFFGQGTRLTVV.